These 17 T cell receptor beta chains were all obtained from the same sample, sequenced in a study of sequential checkpoint blockade in melanoma. Sequenced by immunoSEQ multiplex PCR; TCRdb stores in-frame clones only, minus some. The data contain under 13,000 clones, approximately 71% of them singletons. Treatment here: randomized to nivolumab then ipilimumab (arm A) or the reverse (arm B). The source material was CD8+ T cells sorted from blood (inferred from file names), sampled from a patient given nivolumab and ipilimumab in sequence. The origin of the receptors is a human donor with melanoma.

This clone was observed once. The chain has TRBV2 and TRBJ1-5; D unresolved. The germline V gene has CDR1 SNHLY and CDR2 FYNNEI. Trimming removed 4 bases at V and 0 bases at J, with 10 bases between. CDR3 size: 15 residues. For the CDR3, the DNA is TGTGCCAGCAGTGGGCGAGACTATAGCAATCAGCCCCAGCATTTT. Its protein is CASSGRDYSNQPQHF.

The genes are TRBV10-2 and TRBJ1-2; 9 bases are a match to TRBD1. Per germline, CDR1 WSHSY and CDR2 SAAADI. J lost 3 bases, V lost 4 bases, and 21 bases had no gene match. The CDR3 has 20 residues. This CDR3 reads CASSGLASDAGTGSDYGYTF. CDR3 DNA sequence: TGCGCCAGCAGTGGGCTCGCTTCGGACGCCGGGACAGGGAGTGACTATGGCTACACCTTC.

The chain couples TRBV25-1 to TRBJ2-5; D unclear. The CDR3 sequence is 13 residues long. CDR1 is MGHDK, CDR2 SYGVNS, per germline. V was shortened by 7 bases and J by 4 bases, with 13 bases between the two germline ends. The CDR3 region has the DNA TGTGCCAGCACTGGGCGTGAAGGAGAGACCCAGTACTTC. Protein sequence: CASTGREGETQYF.

The chain employs TRBV10-3 and TRBJ2-3; 14 bases fit TRBD2. Germline V gives CDR1 ENHRY, CDR2 SYGVKD. Germline trimming cut 10 bases from V and 6 bases from J; bases unmatched to any gene: 6. The CDR3 runs 14 residues. CDR3: CATRLAGGPDTQYF. CDR3 bases: TGTGCCACCCGACTAGCGGGGGGGCCGGATACGCAGTATTTT.

This rearrangement joins TRBV5-5 to TRBJ1-2, with TRBD1 matching 7 bases. The CDR3 consists of 14 residues. Trimming took 5 bases from V and 0 from J; bases not matched to a gene: 4. The V gene's germline CDR1 is SGHKS and CDR2 YYEKEE (reference sequence). As DNA, the CDR3 is TGTGCCAGCAGTCCGGGACAGACTAACTATGGCTACACCTTC. Translating gives CASSPGQTNYGYTF.

The rearrangement joins TRBV7-2 to TRBJ1-1; TRBD1 matches at 8 bases. Germline loops: CDR1 SGHTA, CDR2 FQGNSA. The CDR3 length is 15 residues. V shed 5 bases and J 2 bases; nucleotides not matched to a gene: 7. CDR3 region: CASSADRGGNTEAFF. CDR3 nucleotide sequence: TGTGCCAGCAGCGCCGACAGGGGTGGAAACACTGAAGCTTTCTTT.

The chain couples TRBV30 to TRBJ1-2; TRBD1 matches at 8 bases. The CDR3 is made up of 15 amino acids. The V and J ends lost 2 bases and 7 bases, in that order; junction bases with no gene match: 12. From germline, CDR1 is GTSNPN and CDR2 SVGIG (reference sequence). In DNA form, the CDR3 reads TGTGCCTGGAGTCCCCGCAGGGGGCCTCGGCGTGGCTACACCTTC. Protein sequence: CAWSPRRGPRRGYTF.

This clone was seen only once. V is TRBV6-1 and J is TRBJ2-1, with 12 nucleotides matching TRBD2. The CDR3 contains 16 residues. After removal of 4 bases from V and 10 bases from J, the junction contained 11 bases not matched to a gene. Germline V gene lookup returns CDR1 MNHNS and CDR2 SASEGT. CDR3 region: CASSAAPSGRVWEQFF. The CDR3 bases are TGTGCCAGCAGTGCAGCCCCTAGCGGGAGGGTATGGGAGCAGTTCTTC.

The chain joins TRBV28 to TRBJ2-7; TRBD1 agrees at 7 bases. CDR3 length equals 14 residues. Germline CDR1 reads MDHEN; CDR2 reads SYDVKM. J was trimmed by 5 bases and V by 3 bases; bases with no gene match: 7. CDR3 loop: CASSLTGSLNEQYF. In DNA form, the CDR3 reads TGTGCCAGCAGTTTGACAGGGTCACTTAACGAGCAGTACTTC.

This chain connects TRBV7-8 to TRBJ2-7; possible D gene TRBD1, 5 bases. This CDR3 has 13 residues. Germline V CDR1 and CDR2: SGHVS, FQNEAQ. V lost 6 bases and J lost 3, with 12 bases in between. Written as DNA, the CDR3 is TGTGCCAGCAGTATAGACAGTTTCTACGAGCAGTACTTC. Translating gives CASSIDSFYEQYF.

The rearrangement links TRBV28 to TRBJ2-7; 10 bases fit TRBD1. V was clipped by 11 bases and J by 2 bases; unmatched bases: 6. CDR1 and CDR2 (germline): MDHEN, SYDVKM. The CDR3 spans 13 residues. The CDR3 DNA reads TGTGCCGGGGGGACAGGGGATACCTACGAGCAGTACTTC. Its translation is CAGGTGDTYEQYF.

This clone was observed a single time. The J gene is TRBJ1-1, the V gene TRBV7-9, with D maybe TRBD1 (6 bases). This CDR3 contains 14 residues. Looked up from germline, CDR1 is SEHNR and CDR2 is FQNEAQ (reference sequence). Trimming removed 7 bases at V and 1 base at J, with 13 bases between. The chain's CDR3 is CASTLAGANTEAFF. The DNA for the CDR3 is TGTGCCAGCACCCTGGCAGGGGCGAACACTGAAGCTTTCTTT.

The chain combines TRBV4-3 with TRBJ2-2; 12 positions match TRBD1. V shed 3 bases, J shed 4 bases, and the junction held 3 bases outside the gene matches. This CDR3 has 16 residues. CDR1 is LGHNA, CDR2 YSLEER, per germline. Written as DNA, the CDR3 is TGCGCCAGCAGCCAGGGACAGGGGGCTTCCACCGGGGAGCTGTTTTTT. It translates to CASSQGQGASTGELFF.

Details on this clone: One end of the junction varies from germline; a read error may be responsible. The V gene is TRBV13, the J gene TRBJ2-3; 12 bases map to TRBD2. CDR3 length: 16 residues. Per the germline V gene, CDR1 is PRHDT and CDR2 is FYEKMQ (reference sequence). CDR3 loop: CASSLGLAGSTDTQYF. CDR3 in DNA: TGTGCCAGCAGCCTAGGACTAGCGGGAAGCACAGATACGCAGTATTTT.

In DNA, the CDR3 is TGTGCCACCAGCCCCCAGGACAGGGGAAGCGACACCGGGGAGCTGTTTTTT. It encodes CATSPQDRGSDTGELFF. The genes are TRBV15 and TRBJ2-2; 9 nucleotides match TRBD1. The CDR3 runs 17 residues. The V gene end was trimmed by 5 bases and the J gene end by 3 bases; junction bases not matched to a gene: 10. Looked up from germline, CDR1 is LNHNV and CDR2 is YYDKDF (reference sequence).

The chain links TRBV6-6 to TRBJ1-2, with D unresolved. V lost 9 bases and J 0 bases, leaving 14 bases between the germline ends. This CDR3 is 14 amino acids long. From germline, CDR1 is MNHNY and CDR2 SVGAGI (reference sequence). CDR3 DNA: TGTGCCAGTTGTCTGCTAAGCTCTAACTATGGCTACACCTTC. Its protein product is CASCLLSSNYGYTF.

The chain couples TRBV11-2 to TRBJ2-7; the D is unclear. The ends were cut back, 5 bases at V and 2 bases at J, with 13 bases in the middle. The CDR3 is 14 amino acids. Per the germline V gene, CDR1 is SGHAT and CDR2 is FQNNGV. CDR3 sequence reads: CASSPVAATYEQYF. CDR3 DNA: TGTGCCAGCAGCCCCGTCGCGGCCACCTACGAGCAGTACTTC.